This T cell receptor beta chain was recovered during a study of Ad26.COV2.S vaccination and SARS-CoV-2 variants. Study-wide context: COV1001, an Ad26.COV2.S trial, supplied this vaccine-arm donor. Notes on the study in general: After vaccination, substantial breadth of spike-specific CD8+ and CD4+ responses was reported. The analyses of TCR breadth and depth may have understated the size of total T cell responses.

Sample treatment: some 19 received Ad26.COV2.S at low or high dose, single or two shots; about 5 received placebo; per-sample allocation not given. At day 63 after the first vaccine or placebo injection, samples were drawn. The CDR3 is 11 amino acids. Per the germline V gene, CDR1 is SQVTM and CDR2 is ANQGSEA. On this clone itself: Its antigen is unidentified.

Profiled with immunoSEQ multiplex PCR; TCRdb holds only in-frame clones, not every one. The sample shows roughly 680,000 clones, around 89% of them seen only once. The TCR was taken from a person aged 18 to 65 who received the Ad26.COV2.S COVID-19 vaccine or a placebo. The chain has TRBV29-1 and TRBJ1-1, with a weak D call TRBD1 (6 bases). Specimen: peripheral blood, collected in a trial of Ad26.COV2.S vaccine versus placebo. The CDR3: CRGGDKTEAFF. CDR3 sequence (DNA): TGCAGAGGGGGGGACAAGACTGAAGCTTTCTTT.